This T cell receptor beta chain was documented in a study of T cell responses to AZD1222 COVID-19 vaccine. Study results and limitations: Donors in the cohort were predominantly white British and more often female, and clonal diversity was possibly underestimated.

Here immunoSEQ multiplex PCR was the method, and the copy in TCRdb shows in-frame clones only, minus some. In the table there are 95,000 to 100,000 clones, 85% to 90% of which are singletons. This CDR3 spans 13 amino acids. Germline V gene data show CDR1 as MNHEY and CDR2 as SVGAGI. V trimming: 7 bases; J trimming: 6 bases; junction bases outside the gene matches: 8. Concerning this clone itself: Its antigen is still unknown.

This receptor was identified in an adult who received the AZD1222 COVID-19 vaccine. The sequencing used peripheral blood, collected 28 days after the second AZD1222 dose. The J gene is TRBJ2-7, the V gene TRBV6-5; TRBD1 agrees at 8 bases. The CDR3 sequence: CASNIAGGAEQYF. In DNA form, the CDR3 reads TGTGCCAGCAATATAGCAGGGGGCGCCGAGCAGTACTTC.